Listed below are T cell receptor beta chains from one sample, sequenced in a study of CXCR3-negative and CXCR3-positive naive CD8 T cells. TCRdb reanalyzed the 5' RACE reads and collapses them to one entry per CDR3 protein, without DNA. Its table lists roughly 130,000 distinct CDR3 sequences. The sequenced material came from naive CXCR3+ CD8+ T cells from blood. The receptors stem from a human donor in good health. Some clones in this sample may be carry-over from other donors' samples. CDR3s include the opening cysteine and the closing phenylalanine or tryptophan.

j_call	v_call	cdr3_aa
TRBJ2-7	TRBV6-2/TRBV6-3	CASNDRGDPYEQYF
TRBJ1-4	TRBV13	CASSRTGRTEKLFF
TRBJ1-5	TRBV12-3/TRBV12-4	CASSATTGVNQPQHF
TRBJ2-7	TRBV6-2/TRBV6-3	CASSRLAELYEQYF
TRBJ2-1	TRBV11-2	CASSLLGLAMPPSYNEQFF
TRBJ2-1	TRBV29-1	CSVAGGGKQFF
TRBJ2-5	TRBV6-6	CASSTEPDQETQYF
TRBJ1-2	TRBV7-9	CASSLDLGDGYTF
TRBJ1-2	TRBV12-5	CASGFNQLGRGGQGNYGYTF
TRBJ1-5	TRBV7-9	CASSSSAPGPQHF
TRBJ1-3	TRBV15	CATSTITRHGNTIYF
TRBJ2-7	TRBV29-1	CSVEGGGFYEQYF
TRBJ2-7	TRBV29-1	CSVQGEDYEQYF
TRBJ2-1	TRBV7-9	CASSHRERYNEQFF
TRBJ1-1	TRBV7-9	CASSVGQGMNTEAFF
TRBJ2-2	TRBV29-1	CSVAGVDRATGELFF
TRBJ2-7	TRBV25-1	CASSGPGPERQTYHYEQYF
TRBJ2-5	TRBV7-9	CASSATWQSGQTQYF
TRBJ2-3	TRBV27	CASSLYGSTDTQYF
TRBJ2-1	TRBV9	CASSVSGATYNEQFF
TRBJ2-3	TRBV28	CASSPGTITSTDTQYF
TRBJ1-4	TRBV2	CANGGNEKLFF
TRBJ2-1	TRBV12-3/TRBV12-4	CASNRPGQLSYNEQFF
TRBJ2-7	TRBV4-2	CASSQDPGSYSYEQYF
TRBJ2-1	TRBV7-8	CASSSDSGYDNEQFF
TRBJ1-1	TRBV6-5	CAIGGVNTEAFF
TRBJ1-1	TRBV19	CASSIDEGMNTEAFF
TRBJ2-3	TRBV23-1	CASSQLDRTTDTQYF
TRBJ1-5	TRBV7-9	CASSLQGVGNQPQHF
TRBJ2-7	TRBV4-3	CASSQVSGSYEQYF
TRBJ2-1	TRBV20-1	CSATPMGGSSYNEQFF
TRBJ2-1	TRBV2	CASSELASKYNEQFF
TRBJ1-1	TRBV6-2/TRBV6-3	CAGQTGGSTEAFF
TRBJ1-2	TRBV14	CASSPAGTHGHTF
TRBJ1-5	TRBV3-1	CASSQEPVYSNQPQHF
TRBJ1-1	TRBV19	CASSSGTAFNTEAFF
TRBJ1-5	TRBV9	CASSVADGQPQHF
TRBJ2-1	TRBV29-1	CSVSVPDVNEQFF
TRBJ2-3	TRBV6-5	CASSYGTDTQYF
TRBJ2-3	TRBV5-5	CASRDPWQRGRKPDTQYF
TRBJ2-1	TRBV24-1	CATSETGTSAYNEQFF
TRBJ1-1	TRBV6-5	CASQGYNTEAFF
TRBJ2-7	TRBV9	CASSVGDSPYEQYF
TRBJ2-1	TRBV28	CASRHLAVSNNEQFF
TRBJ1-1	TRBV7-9	CASSPRDNDEAFF
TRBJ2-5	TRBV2	CASSEDSYQETQYF
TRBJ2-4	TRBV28	CASVGRRLAKNIQYF
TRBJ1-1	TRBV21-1	CASSNCGREAFF
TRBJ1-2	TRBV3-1	CASSQSLGEQGFNYGYTF
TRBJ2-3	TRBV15	CATSREGEGTDTQYF
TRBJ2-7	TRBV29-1	CSGWGPAAGEQYF
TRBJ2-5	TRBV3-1	CASSHGGRMGETQYF
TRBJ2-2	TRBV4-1	CASSPGPGQGEVSTGELFF
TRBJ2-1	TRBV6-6	CASSYDGEQFF
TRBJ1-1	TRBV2	CASRATGAGGTEAFF